This TCR beta chain emerged from a study of blood T cell repertoires in COVID-19. The overall study: Donors in the United States, Italy and Spain gave samples during acute or convalescent COVID-19.

Cohort assignment relied on participant-reported clinical history. All recovered Cohort 3 donors got two negative PCRs, got clearance, or saw symptom resolution. The CDR3 length is 14 residues. With V trimmed by 2 bases and J by 8 bases, 7 bases remained unmatched. CDR1 is SGHDT and CDR2 is YYEEEE in the germline V gene. Study processing details: Quantification of nucleated cells was approximated via reference gene primer amplification. The method was immunoSEQ multiplex PCR; TCRdb's version includes in-frame clones alone and lacks a portion of them. V and J calls and clone size come straight from that table; D and trimming were deduced from the DNA. Altogether hundreds of thousands of clones are present, roughly nine tenths being singletons, with the ten largest covering 1%.

Material: PBMCs or T cells enriched from blood (not recorded which). This receptor was taken from a man younger than 35 who had recovered from COVID-19. This chain joins TRBV5-6 and TRBJ1-2, with 9 bases aligning to TRBD1. CDR3 in amino acids: CASSLIQGARGYTF. The CDR3 DNA follows: TGTGCCAGCAGCTTAATACAGGGGGCGAGGGGCTACACCTTC.